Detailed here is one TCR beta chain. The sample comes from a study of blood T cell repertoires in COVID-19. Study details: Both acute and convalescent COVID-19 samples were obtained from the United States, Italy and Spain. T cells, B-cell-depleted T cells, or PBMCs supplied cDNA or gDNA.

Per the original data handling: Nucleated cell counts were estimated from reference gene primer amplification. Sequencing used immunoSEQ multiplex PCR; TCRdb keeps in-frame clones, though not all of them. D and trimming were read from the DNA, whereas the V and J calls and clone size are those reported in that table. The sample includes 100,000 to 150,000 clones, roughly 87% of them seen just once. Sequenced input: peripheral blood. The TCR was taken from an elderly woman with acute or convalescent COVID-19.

The CDR3 spells CASTETGMNTEAFF. The CDR3 nucleotides are TGCGCCAGCACAGAGACAGGAATGAACACTGAAGCTTTCTTT. The V gene is TRBV5-1, the J gene TRBJ1-1; tentatively, D is TRBD1 (6 bases). The V and J ends lost 6 bases and 0 bases respectively, with 12 bases between them. This CDR3 has 14 residues. Germline CDR1 SGHRS, CDR2 YFSETQ.